The T cell receptor (beta chain) described here comes from a study of shared clonotypes between healthy human individuals. Generated by immunoSEQ multiplex PCR, the TCRdb table keeps only in-frame clones and is missing some. The sample contains about 960,000 clones, over 75% of which appear only once. CDR1 and CDR2 from the germline V gene are SGHTA and FQGTGA. CDR3 length: 16 residues. V shed 0 bases and J 3 bases; nucleotides not matched to a gene: 4. This clone was picked up one time. V is TRBV7-3 and J is TRBJ2-2, with 7 bases fitting TRBD1. Sequenced sample: memory CD4+ T cells sorted from blood. As to subset: CD45RA-negative fraction. The TCR was taken from a man aged 18 to 30 in good health. The CDR3 DNA is TGTGCCAGCAGCTTAACGCCAGGGGGTGACACCGGGGAGCTGTTTTTT. This gives the protein CASSLTPGGDTGELFF.